This T cell receptor (beta chain) emerged from a study of T cell clusters in autoimmune cytopenias. This clonotype is called medium-sized (0.01 to 0.1%) based on its frequency. The CDR3 covers 14 residues. CDR1 and CDR2 (germline): MNHEY, SVGAGI. Roughly 38,000 genome equivalents of blood DNA were amplified for TRB. One tube held mixed TRB-A and TRB-B primer pools for touch-down PCR. For each CDR3 protein, TCRdb gives one entry from its re-call of the multiplex PCR reads, without DNA. Its clone listing holds under 8,500 distinct CDR3 sequences. This sample was also put to use in a study of T cell repertoires in aging, cancer and after chemotherapy.

This TCR was recovered from a human donor in good health. The sequencing input was peripheral blood. The chain is built from TRBV6-5 and TRBJ2-1; the TCRdb D gene call, TRBD2, has no DNA to confirm it. This CDR3 reads CATTSGGVYNEQFF.